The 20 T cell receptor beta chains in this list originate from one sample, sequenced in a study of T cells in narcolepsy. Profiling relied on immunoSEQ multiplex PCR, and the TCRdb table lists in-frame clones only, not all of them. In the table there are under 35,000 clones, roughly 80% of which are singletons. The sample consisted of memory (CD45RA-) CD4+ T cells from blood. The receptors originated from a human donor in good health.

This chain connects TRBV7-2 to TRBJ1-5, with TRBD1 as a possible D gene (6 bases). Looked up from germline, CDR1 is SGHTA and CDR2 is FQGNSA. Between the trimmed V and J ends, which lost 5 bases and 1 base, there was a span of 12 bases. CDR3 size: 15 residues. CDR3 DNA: TGTGCCAGCAGCCCCAGGGGAGTAAGCAATCAGCCCCAGCATTTT. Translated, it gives CASSPRGVSNQPQHF.

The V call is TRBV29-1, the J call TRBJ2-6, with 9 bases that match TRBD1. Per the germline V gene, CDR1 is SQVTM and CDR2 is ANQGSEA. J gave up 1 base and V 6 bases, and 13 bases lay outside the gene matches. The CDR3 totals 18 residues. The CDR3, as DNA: TGCAGCGTCGTAGACAGGGGGTCCCCCCTTTCTGGGGCCAACGTCCTGACTTTC. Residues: CSVVDRGSPLSGANVLTF.

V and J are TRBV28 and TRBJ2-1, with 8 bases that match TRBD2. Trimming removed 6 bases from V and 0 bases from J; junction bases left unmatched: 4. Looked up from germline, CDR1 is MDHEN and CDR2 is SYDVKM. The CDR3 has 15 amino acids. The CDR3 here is CASRAGGSSYNEQFF. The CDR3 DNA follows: TGTGCCAGCAGGGCGGGGGGCAGCTCCTACAATGAGCAGTTCTTC.

The CDR3 here is CASSSPPQTGVGGYTF. The CDR3 DNA reads as TGTGCCAGCAGTTCCCCCCCACAGACAGGGGTAGGAGGCTACACCTTC. J is TRBJ1-2 and V is TRBV28; 8 bases are a match to TRBD1. Germline V gives CDR1 MDHEN, CDR2 SYDVKM. V trimming: 4 bases; J trimming: 8 bases; junction bases outside the gene matches: 15. The CDR3 is 16 residues long.

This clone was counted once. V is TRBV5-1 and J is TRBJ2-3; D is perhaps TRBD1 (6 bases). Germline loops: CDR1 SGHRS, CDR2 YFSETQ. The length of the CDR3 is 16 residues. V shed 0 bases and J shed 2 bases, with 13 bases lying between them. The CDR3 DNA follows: TGCGCCAGCAGCTTGGTGCAGGGGACAACCACAGATACGCAGTATTTT. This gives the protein CASSLVQGTTTDTQYF.

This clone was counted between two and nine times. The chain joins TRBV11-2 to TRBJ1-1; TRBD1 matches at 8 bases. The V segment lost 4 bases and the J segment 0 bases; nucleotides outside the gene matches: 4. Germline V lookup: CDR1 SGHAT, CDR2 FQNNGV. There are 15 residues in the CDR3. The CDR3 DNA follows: TGTGCCAGCAGCTCCGGGACAGGTATGAACACTGAAGCTTTCTTT. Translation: CASSSGTGMNTEAFF.

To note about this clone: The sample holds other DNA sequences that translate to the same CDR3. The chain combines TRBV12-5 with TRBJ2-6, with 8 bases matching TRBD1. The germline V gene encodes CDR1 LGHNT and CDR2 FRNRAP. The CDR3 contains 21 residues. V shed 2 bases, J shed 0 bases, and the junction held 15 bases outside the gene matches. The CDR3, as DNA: TGTGCTAGTGGTTTGCCCCCCGGTGTGCGGACAGGGAGCTCTGGGGCCAACGTCCTGACTTTC. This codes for CASGLPPGVRTGSSGANVLTF.

As DNA, the CDR3 is TGTGCCAGCAGCCAGAGGGTCCGAGGTGGCTACACCTTC. It yields the protein CASSQRVRGGYTF. This chain links TRBV6-5 with TRBJ1-2; D unclear. The CDR3 totals 13 residues. Trimming removed 6 bases from V and 7 bases from J, with 15 bases in between. Germline values: CDR1 MNHEY, CDR2 SVGAGI.

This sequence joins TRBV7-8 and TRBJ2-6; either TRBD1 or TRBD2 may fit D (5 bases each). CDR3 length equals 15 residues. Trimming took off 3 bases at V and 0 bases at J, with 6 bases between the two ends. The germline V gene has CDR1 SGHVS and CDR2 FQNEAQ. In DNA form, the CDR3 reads TGTGCCAGCAGCTTGGGGGACTCTGGGGCCAACGTCCTGACTTTC. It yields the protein CASSLGDSGANVLTF. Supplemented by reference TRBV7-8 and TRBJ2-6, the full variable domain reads GAGVSQSPRYKVAKRGQDVALRCDPISGHVSLFWYQQALGQGPEFLTYFQNEAQLDKSGLPSDRFFAERPEGSVSTLKIQRTQQEDSAVYLCASSLGDSGANVLTFGAGSRLTVL.

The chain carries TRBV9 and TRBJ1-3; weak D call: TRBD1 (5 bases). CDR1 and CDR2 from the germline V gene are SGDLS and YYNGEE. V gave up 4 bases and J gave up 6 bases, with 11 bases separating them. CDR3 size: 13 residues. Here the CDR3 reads CASSPGTANTIYF. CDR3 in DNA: TGTGCCAGCAGCCCGGGGACCGCAAACACCATATATTTT.

DNA of the CDR3: TGCGCCAGCAGCTCTGGGACCTCCTATGGCTACACCTTC. As protein: CASSSGTSYGYTF. The J gene is TRBJ1-2, the V gene TRBV5-1, with D maybe TRBD1 (5 bases). CDR1 and CDR2 from the germline V gene are SGHRS and YFSETQ. The length of the CDR3 is 13 residues. The V end was cut by 3 bases, the J end by 4 bases, with 10 bases between.

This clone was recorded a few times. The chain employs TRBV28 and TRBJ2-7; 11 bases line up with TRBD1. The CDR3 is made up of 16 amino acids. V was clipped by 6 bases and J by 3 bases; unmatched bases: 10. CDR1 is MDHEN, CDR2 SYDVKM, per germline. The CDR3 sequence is CASRKIGTGGLYEQYF. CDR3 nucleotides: TGTGCCAGCAGGAAAATCGGGACAGGGGGACTCTACGAGCAGTACTTC.

For the CDR3, the DNA is TGTGCCAGCTCACCACGGCCGCCGGGAGGAGAGACCCAGTACTTC. Its protein product is CASSPRPPGGETQYF. The V call is TRBV18, the J call TRBJ2-5, with TRBD2 identical over 7 bases. The CDR3 is 15 residues long. After removal of 1 base from V and 4 bases from J, the junction contained 6 bases not matched to a gene. Germline V gene sequence: CDR1 KGHSH, CDR2 LQKENI.

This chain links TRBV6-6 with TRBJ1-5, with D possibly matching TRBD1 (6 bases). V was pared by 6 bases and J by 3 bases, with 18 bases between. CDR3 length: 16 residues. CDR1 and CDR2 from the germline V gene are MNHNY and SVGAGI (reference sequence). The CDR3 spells CASSRGRGQNNQPQHF. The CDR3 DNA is TGTGCCAGCAGCCGGGGGCGGGGGCAGAACAATCAGCCCCAGCATTTT.

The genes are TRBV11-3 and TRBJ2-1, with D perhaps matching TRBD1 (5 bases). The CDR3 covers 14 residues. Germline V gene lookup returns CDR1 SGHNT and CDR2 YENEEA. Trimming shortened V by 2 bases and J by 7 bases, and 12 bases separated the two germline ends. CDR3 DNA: TGTGCCAGCAGCTTATCAGGGAAGGGGAATGAGCAGTTCTTC. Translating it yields CASSLSGKGNEQFF.

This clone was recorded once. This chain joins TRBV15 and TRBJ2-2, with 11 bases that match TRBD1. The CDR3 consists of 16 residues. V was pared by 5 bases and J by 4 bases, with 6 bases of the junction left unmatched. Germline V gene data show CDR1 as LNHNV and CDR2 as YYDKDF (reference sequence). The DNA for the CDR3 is TGTGCCACCAGCTTCGGGACAGGGGGGCTCACCGGGGAGCTGTTTTTT. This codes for CATSFGTGGLTGELFF.

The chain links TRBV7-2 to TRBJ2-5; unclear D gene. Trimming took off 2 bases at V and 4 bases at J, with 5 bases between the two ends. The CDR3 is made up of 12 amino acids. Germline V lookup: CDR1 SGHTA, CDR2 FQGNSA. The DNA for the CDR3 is TGTGCCAGCAGCTTATTTCCAGAGACCCAGTACTTC. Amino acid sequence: CASSLFPETQYF.

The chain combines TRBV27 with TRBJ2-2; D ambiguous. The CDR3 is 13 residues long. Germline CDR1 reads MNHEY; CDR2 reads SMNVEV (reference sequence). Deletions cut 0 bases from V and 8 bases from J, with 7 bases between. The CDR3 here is CASSLSKIGELFF. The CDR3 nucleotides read TGTGCCAGCAGTTTATCAAAGATAGGGGAGCTGTTTTTT.

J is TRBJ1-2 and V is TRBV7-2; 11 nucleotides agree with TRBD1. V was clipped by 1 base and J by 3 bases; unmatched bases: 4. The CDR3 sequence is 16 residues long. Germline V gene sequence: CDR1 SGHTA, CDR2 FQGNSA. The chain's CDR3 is CASSLGTGGDDYGYTF. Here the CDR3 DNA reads TGTGCCAGCAGCTTAGGGACAGGGGGCGATGACTATGGCTACACCTTC.

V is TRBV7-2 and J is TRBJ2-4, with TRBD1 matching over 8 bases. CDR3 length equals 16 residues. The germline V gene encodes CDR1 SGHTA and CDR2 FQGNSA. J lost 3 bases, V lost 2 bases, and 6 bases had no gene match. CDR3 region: CASSLRTGQLKNIQYF. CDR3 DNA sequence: TGTGCCAGCAGCTTAAGGACAGGGCAGCTCAAAAACATTCAGTACTTC.